One and the same sample provided the 14 T cell receptor beta chains below, sequenced in a study of shared clonotypes between healthy human individuals. Only in-frame clones appear in the TCRdb table, and some are missing; sequencing was by immunoSEQ multiplex PCR. This sample has about 470,000 clones; about four fifths occur once, and the top ten carry approximately 13%. The sequencing sample was made of PBMCs. The receptors originated from a woman aged 40 to 55 in good health. Some clones in this sample may be carry-over from other donors' samples.

V gene TRBV5-8 combines with J gene TRBJ2-1, with 7 bases fitting TRBD1. Germline loops: CDR1 SGHTS, CDR2 YDEGEE. CDR3 length: 15 amino acids. The junction had 13 bases not matched to a gene; V was cut back by 1 base and J by 12 bases. The CDR3 protein is CASSLQGQPESGQFF. The DNA of the CDR3 is TGTGCCAGCAGCTTGCAGGGACAGCCCGAGAGTGGGCAGTTCTTC.

Turning to this clone: Other DNA sequences in this sample translate to the same CDR3. V usage is TRBV18 and J usage is TRBJ1-1; D unclear. Germline V gives CDR1 KGHSH, CDR2 LQKENI. This CDR3 contains 12 residues. Deletions cut 4 bases from V and 6 bases from J, with 9 bases between. CDR3 in amino acids: CASSRAGSEAFF. The DNA of the CDR3 is TGTGCCAGCTCACGGGCGGGGTCTGAAGCTTTCTTT. The entire variable domain, with the rest obtained from reference TRBV18 and TRBJ1-1, is as follows: NAGVMQNPRHLVRRRGQEARLRCSPMKGHSHVYWYRQLPEEGLKFMVYLQKENIIDESGMPKERFSAEFPKEGPSILRIQQVVRGDSAAYFCASSRAGSEAFFGQGTRLTVV.

This clone was recorded only once. The chain joins TRBV30 to TRBJ2-1; possibly TRBD1 for D (5 bases). Between the trimmed V and J ends, which lost 5 bases and 10 bases, there was a span of 15 bases. This CDR3 contains 12 residues. Germline CDR1 GTSNPN, CDR2 SVGIG (reference sequence). The CDR3 nucleotides read TGTGCCTGGGGTAAAAGACGGACAGAGCAGTTCTTC. It specifies CAWGKRRTEQFF.

J is TRBJ2-1 and V is TRBV28, with 11 bases lining up with TRBD2. V was pared by 6 bases and J by 7 bases, with 2 bases of the junction left unmatched. CDR3 size: 13 residues. The germline V gene encodes CDR1 MDHEN and CDR2 SYDVKM. This chain's CDR3 is CASRASGRNEQFF. The CDR3 DNA reads as TGTGCCAGCAGGGCTAGCGGGAGGAATGAGCAGTTCTTC.

This clone has more than one count but fewer than ten. The chain recombines TRBV2 with TRBJ2-5; D not resolved. This CDR3 has 15 amino acids. With 3 bases removed from V and 4 bases from J, the gap between germline ends came to 15 bases. Germline CDR1 SNHLY, CDR2 FYNNEI. The CDR3 nucleotides read TGTGCCAGCAGTGATCCGGGCCCCGGTTCAGAGACCCAGTACTTC. It codes for CASSDPGPGSETQYF.

This clone has only a few counts. V and J are TRBV7-9 and TRBJ2-7, with TRBD2 matching 8 bases. The CDR3 length is 13 residues. Trimming removed 5 bases from V and 6 bases from J; junction bases left unmatched: 6. Germline-derived CDR1 and CDR2 are SEHNR and FQNEAQ (reference sequence). The CDR3, as DNA: TGTGCCAGCAGCCCCGGGACTAGTACCGAGCAGTACTTC. Amino acids: CASSPGTSTEQYF.

This clone was counted ten times or more. The chain recombines TRBV7-2 with TRBJ2-7, with D perhaps being TRBD1 or TRBD2 (6 bases each). The CDR3 is made up of 15 amino acids. Trimming took off 5 bases at V and 2 bases at J, with 16 bases between the two ends. Germline V gives CDR1 SGHTA, CDR2 FQGNSA. Here the CDR3 DNA reads TGTGCCAGCAGCCGTGAGGGGGGAGGCCCCTACGAGCAGTACTTC. It encodes CASSREGGGPYEQYF.

V gene TRBV9 combines with J gene TRBJ1-3; D is possibly TRBD1 (6 bases). Germline assignment: CDR1 SGDLS and CDR2 YYNGEE. The CDR3 runs to 15 residues. Trimming removed 3 bases at V and 0 bases at J, with 10 bases between. CDR3 sequence (DNA): TGTGCCAGCAGCGCCCTGGACAGCTCTGGAAACACCATATATTTT. Translated, it gives CASSALDSSGNTIYF.

For this clone: Given a far larger clone just one base away, this is likely a sequencing read error. The chain is built from TRBV7-2 and TRBJ1-3; perhaps TRBD1 as D (5 bases). Germline-derived CDR1 and CDR2 are SGHTA and FQGNSA. V was clipped by 5 bases and J by 0 bases, with 14 bases between them. The CDR3 spans 16 residues. For the CDR3, the DNA is TGTGCCAGCAGCCCCTGGGGGGGAAACTCTGGAAACACCATATATTTT. Translation: CASSPWGGNSGNTIYF.

The V and J genes are TRBV29-1 and TRBJ1-2; D unresolved. The CDR3 consists of 11 residues. Per the germline V gene, CDR1 is SQVTM and CDR2 is ANQGSEA. V lost 5 bases, J lost 4 bases, and 8 bases lay in between. The CDR3 coding sequence is TGCAGCGTTCTCCAGGCCTATGGCTACACCTTC. This codes for CSVLQAYGYTF. The variable domain in full, with the rest retrieved from reference TRBV29-1 and TRBJ1-2, is SAVISQKPSRDICQRGTSLTIQCQVDSQVTMMFWYRQQPGQSLTLIATANQGSEATYESGFVIDKFPISRPNLTFSTLTVSNMSPEDSSIYLCSVLQAYGYTFGSGTRLTVV.

V usage is TRBV2 and J usage is TRBJ2-2; tentative D call: TRBD1 (5 bases). Germline loops: CDR1 SNHLY, CDR2 FYNNEI. CDR3 length equals 13 residues. V lost 3 bases, J lost 5 bases, and 7 bases lay in between. Written as DNA, the CDR3 is TGTGCCAGCAGTGACAGGGTGACCGGGGAGCTGTTTTTT. Translating gives CASSDRVTGELFF. The full variable domain, in which reference TRBV2 and TRBJ2-2 provide the parts outside the CDR3, is EPEVTQTPSHQVTQMGQEVILRCVPISNHLYFYWYRQILGQKVEFLVSFYNNEISEKSEIFDDQFSVERPDGSNFTLKIRSTKLEDSAMYFCASSDRVTGELFFGEGSRLTVL.

Worth noting for this clone: A much more abundant neighbour one base away suggests this may be a read error. The identical CDR3 is also encoded by other nucleotide sequences in the sample. This rearrangement joins TRBV7-2 to TRBJ2-2, with D unclear. The germline gives CDR1 SGHTA, CDR2 FQGNSA. This CDR3 is built from 12 residues. Between the trimmed V and J ends, which lost 3 bases and 6 bases, there was a span of 5 bases. The CDR3 DNA sequence: TGTGCCAGCAGCTTGAGTGCCGGGGAGCTGTTTTTT. Amino acids: CASSLSAGELFF.

The CDR3 spells CASSPILASRTYEQYF. The CDR3 DNA reads TGTGCCAGCTCACCCATCCTAGCTAGCCGTACCTACGAGCAGTACTTC. The chain is built from TRBV18 and TRBJ2-7, with D perhaps matching TRBD2 (5 bases). CDR3 length equals 16 residues. The germline CDR1 and CDR2 sequences are KGHSH and LQKENI. Trimming left V 3 bases short and J 2 bases short, with 17 bases between.

The J gene is TRBJ2-6, the V gene TRBV14; 8 bases match TRBD1. The CDR3 consists of 17 residues. Germline CDR1 SGHDN, CDR2 FVKESK. After removal of 4 bases from V and 4 bases from J, the junction contained 9 bases not matched to a gene. Written as DNA, the CDR3 is TGTGCCAGCAGCCCCCGGACAGGGAGGACGGGGGCCAACGTCCTGACTTTC. Translation gives CASSPRTGRTGANVLTF.